This T cell receptor beta chain emerged from a study of sequential checkpoint blockade in melanoma (dated by TCRdb to the late 2010s). Regarding the study in general: Patients were randomized 1:1 to first-line nivolumab followed by ipilimumab (arm A) or ipilimumab followed by nivolumab (arm B). The same lesion was the source of 75% to 90% of the matched pre- and post-treatment tumor biopsy pairs. Both trial sequences were followed by maintenance nivolumab. DNA from roughly 94 melanoma tumor samples collected before treatment underwent TCRbeta immunosequencing. For 20 to 25 patients, matched tumor biopsies were obtained before treatment and at week 13, following single-agent nivolumab (arm A) or ipilimumab (arm B). The full study reports these points: Small sample sizes and reduced statistical power limited the within-arm analyses of tumor T-cell fraction. Among patients in the nivolumab-first arm (arm A), tumor TIL clonality before treatment was associated with response (P = .04). Larger, independent patient cohorts are needed to validate the response-prediction model that combines TCR metrics and mutation burden. PD-L1 staining and CD8+ T-cell counts correlated with tumor T-cell fraction and clonality, whereas mutational load did not. Clinical benefit was about 30 times more likely to be achieved by patients whose tumor T-cell fraction and clonality increased by week 13.

From its cysteine to its phenylalanine, the CDR3 spans 18 amino acids. Here the CDR3 DNA is all that survives: 54 bases in frame from base 1. At the junction V is shortened by 5 bases and J by 0 bases; bases outside the gene matches: 7. The germline V gene (reference sequence) specifies LNHDA as CDR1 and SQIVND as CDR2. TCRbeta CDR3 regions were immunosequenced from genomic DNA with the immunoSEQ Assay. Prior to high-throughput sequencing, genomic DNA was amplified by bias-controlled multiplex PCR. The authors processed their data as follows. To quantify the absolute abundance of each unique TCRbeta CDR3 region, the sequences were collapsed and filtered. Clonality was defined as 1 minus Pielou's evenness and was calculated using productive rearrangements only. Tumor T-cell fraction was calculated by normalizing TCRbeta template counts to usable DNA, which was estimated from several housekeeping genes. A previously published method was used to identify clones whose frequencies were significantly greater in on-treatment samples than in baseline samples. The clones in this table, taken by TCRdb from immuneACCESS, are in-frame only. Not every clone is retained; where verified, under half of the shortfall comes from an unresolved V gene, and the cause of the rest is unknown. That table gives V, J and clone size, and the DNA gave D and trimming. Across this sample there are about 5,500 clones, with around two fifths seen only once. Approximately 8.6% of the sample goes to the ten largest clones.

Reading the label with the study, this specimen's treatment or condition is: randomized to nivolumab then ipilimumab (arm A) or the reverse (arm B). No trial patient had received prior DNA-damaging chemotherapy. Samples came from patients with melanoma in CheckMate 064, a randomized, open-label phase II trial of sequential checkpoint blockade. Tumor TCR sequencing used genomic DNA from formalin-fixed paraffin-embedded (FFPE) tissue samples. A single count supports this clone. The antigen it recognizes is unknown. Base-call qualities are not available, and no considerably larger clone is one nucleotide away.

This sequence was found in a human donor with melanoma. The sequenced sample was tumor tissue (inferred from file names), obtained from a patient given nivolumab and ipilimumab in sequence. The chain uses TRBV19 and TRBJ2-6; TRBD1 matches 10 bases in the middle. In nucleotides, the sequence is TGTGCCAGTAGTCCTTGGACAGGGGGGGTCTCTGGGGCCAACGTCCTGACTTTC. Translation gives CASSPWTGGVSGANVLTF.